These T cell receptor beta chains were read from a single sample in a study of regulatory T cells in long-lasting Graves disease. MiXCR, applied by TCRdb to the multiplex PCR reads, yields one record per CDR3 protein. The sample lists about 560,000 distinct CDR3 sequences; approximately 16% were seen once. This sample also appeared in a second study, on T cells in Graves' hyperthyroidism and ophthalmopathy.

The source was peripheral blood mononuclear cells (PBMCs), collected at new diagnosis, from a patient treated with antithyroid drugs. The source is a man aged 18 to 29 with Graves disease. CDR3s include the opening cysteine and the closing phenylalanine or tryptophan. A D gene is named only where the DNA matches it firmly. The listing skips clone size in some rows; elsewhere it reads once, few, many or a size class.

D	V	size	J	DNA	CDR3
NA	TRBV4-1	NA	TRBJ1-2	TGCGCCAGCAGCCAAGATAGGGGCAGCCCGGGGTCCTATTTATCCTATGGCTACACCTTC	CASSQDRGSPGSYLSYGYTF
TRBD1	TRBV10-3	NA	TRBJ2-1	TGTGCCATCAGTGAGTCGAGGGACAGGGAACGTGAGCAGTTCTTC	CAISESRDREREQFF
TRBD1	TRBV10-3	NA	TRBJ2-3	TGTGCCATCAGTGAGGGGACAGGCGCAGATACGCAGTATTTT	CAISEGTGADTQYF
NA	TRBV12-3/TRBV12-4	once	TRBJ2-5	TGTGCCAGCAGCGCAGGGGGGGCCAACCAAGAGACCCAGTACTTC	CASSAGGANQETQYF
NA	TRBV7-3	NA	TRBJ1-1	TGTGCCAGCAGCTTGGGGGAGATGACTGAAGCTTTCTTT	CASSLGEMTEAFF
NA	TRBV27	few	TRBJ1-1	TGTGCCGGCAGTTTGCTTCCTGCAGGGAACACTGAAGCTTTCTTT	CAGSLLPAGNTEAFF
NA	TRBV5-1	NA	TRBJ1-1	TGCGCCAGCAGCTTCACGGGGGGTCTGTTTCTGGGGGTGAACACTGAAGCTTTCTTT	CASSFTGGLFLGVNTEAFF
TRBD2	TRBV27	NA	TRBJ2-1	TGTGCCAGCAGTTTCCCTAGCGGGAGGGAGAGGGGTGAGCAGTTCTTC	CASSFPSGRERGEQFF
TRBD1	TRBV11-1	few	TRBJ2-1	TGTGCCAGCAGCCCCCTGGGGACAGGGTCCAATGAGCAGTTCTTC	CASSPLGTGSNEQFF
NA	TRBV7-9	few	TRBJ1-1	TGTGCCAGCAGCTTAGCATCCGGAGGGAACACTGAAGCTTTCTTT	CASSLASGGNTEAFF
NA	TRBV28	NA	TRBJ2-1	TGTGCCAGCAGTTTATATCCAGCTACCTACAATGAGCAGTTCTTC	CASSLYPATYNEQFF
NA	TRBV2	NA	TRBJ2-7	TGTGCCAGCACTCAGGGGACTCCAACGGGAGAGCAGTACTTC	CASTQGTPTGEQYF